The clone carrying this T cell receptor (beta chain) appeared many times. This sample was included in a study of T-cell reconstitution after alpha-beta-depleted transplantation in children. Researchers prepared the TCRbeta library using unique molecular identifiers, the study reports. MiXCR, run by TCRdb on the PCR reads, gives a single entry per CDR3 protein. The table records roughly 100,000 distinct CDR3 sequences, around 6% of them present only once. V was shortened by 1 base and J by 1 base, with 9 bases between the two germline ends. The CDR3 totals 16 residues. Germline V gene sequence: CDR1 KGHDR, CDR2 SFDVKD.

The rearrangement uses TRBV24-1 and TRBJ2-2; weak D call: TRBD2 (6 bases). The receptor's source is a female patient aged 2-15 years who had a stem cell transplant for Fanconi anemia, so the T cells may come from the graft donor. The source material was PBMCs, mostly from graft donor cells, sampled 60 days after TCRalphabeta/CD19-depleted stem cell transplant. This CDR3 is CATSDLRLGNTGELFF. The CDR3 nucleotides are TGTGCCACCAGTGATTTAAGACTAGGGAACACCGGGGAGCTGTTTTTT.